Following are 22 T cell receptor beta chains from one sample sequenced in a study of T cell repertoires in cytomegalovirus infection. TCRdb used MiXCR to reprocess the reads, holding one entry per CDR3 protein. Here the sample spans just under 550,000 distinct CDR3 sequences, roughly 29% being singletons. Sequences were obtained from PBMCs. These receptor sequences come from a human donor in good health (CMV status not recorded). Some clones in this sample may be carry-over from other donors' samples.

The rearrangement links TRBV15 to TRBJ2-1; no firm D call. CDR1 is LNHNV, CDR2 YYDKDF, per germline (reference sequence). Trimming stripped 3 bases from V and 2 bases from J, with 11 bases between. CDR3 length: 15 amino acids. CDR3 amino acids: CATSSGSGPYNEQFF. The CDR3 coding sequence is TGTGCCACCAGCAGTGGCTCGGGTCCCTACAATGAGCAGTTCTTC.

This clonotype was seen repeatedly, ten times or more. This rearrangement joins TRBV7-2 to TRBJ2-5; D is ambiguous. V was shortened by 2 bases and J by 7 bases, with 17 bases between the two germline ends. The CDR3 covers 15 residues. Germline V gene lookup returns CDR1 SGHTA and CDR2 FQGNSA. The CDR3 reads CASSLTPDGFGTQYF. The CDR3 DNA reads as TGTGCCAGCAGCTTAACCCCGGACGGGTTTGGGACCCAGTACTTC.

This clonotype has only a few counts. The rearrangement joins TRBV12-3 or TRBV12-4 to TRBJ1-1, with 11 bases fitting TRBD1. Trimming removed 5 bases from V and 6 bases from J; junction bases left unmatched: 5. The CDR3 runs 14 residues. CDR3 region: CASSAGQGGAEAFF. In DNA form, the CDR3 reads TGTGCCAGCAGTGCGGGACAGGGGGGGGCTGAAGCTTTCTTT.

This clonotype has a count of ten or more. V gene TRBV7-8 combines with J gene TRBJ2-7; D not certain. This CDR3 has 14 amino acids. Germline lookup yields CDR1 SGHVS and CDR2 FQNEAQ. The germline V and J ends were trimmed by 5 bases and 4 bases, with 15 bases remaining between them. The DNA of the CDR3 is TGTGCCAGCAGCCTGTATCCACGTTATTACGAGCAGTACGTC. Translation: CASSLYPRYYEQYV.

Comments on this clonotype: A read error is possible here, since a much larger clone lies one base away. The chain carries TRBV7-2 and TRBJ2-3; TRBD2 matches 8 bases. Germline loops: CDR1 SGHTA, CDR2 FQGNSA. This CDR3 region has 16 residues. CDR3 residues: CASRARGGLSTNTQYF. The CDR3 DNA follows: TGTGCCAGCAGGGCCCGGGGGGGCCTTAGCACAAATACGCAGTATTTT.

The chain carries TRBV5-4 and TRBJ1-6; 8 bases fit TRBD1. The germline V gene has CDR1 SGHNT and CDR2 YYREEE (reference sequence). The CDR3 contains 14 residues. With 6 bases clipped from V and 5 bases from J, the junction kept 4 bases outside the gene matches. DNA for the CDR3: TGTGCCAGCAACTGGGGACAGGATAATTCACCCCTCCACTTT. Translated, it gives CASNWGQDNSPLHF.

The V and J genes are TRBV12-3 or TRBV12-4 and TRBJ2-7; TRBD1 is a possible D gene (6 bases). This CDR3 is built from 13 residues. The V end lost 5 bases, the J end lost 0 bases, and 8 bases lay between the germline ends. CDR3 nucleotide sequence: TGTGCCAGCAGTCGGGACACCTCCTACGAGCAGTACTTC. It codes for CASSRDTSYEQYF.

The V and J genes are TRBV12-3 or TRBV12-4 and TRBJ2-7, with 10 bases identical to TRBD2. V was pared by 7 bases and J by 5 bases, with 20 bases of the junction left unmatched. The CDR3 is made up of 18 amino acids. For the CDR3, the DNA is TGTGCCAGCACCAAAGCCGGGACTAGCGAACCTCTTGGCGACGAGCAGTACTTC. Amino acid sequence: CASTKAGTSEPLGDEQYF.

The chain carries TRBV5-4 and TRBJ1-2, with D possibly being TRBD1 (5 bases). Germline CDR1 reads SGHNT; CDR2 reads YYREEE (reference sequence). Trimming cost V 1 base and J 4 bases, with 11 bases left between them. The CDR3 covers 14 residues. The CDR3 nucleotides are TGTGCCAGCAGCTTGAAGGGACGGGGCTATGGCTACACCTTC. Its translation: CASSLKGRGYGYTF.

The DNA for the CDR3 is TGTGCCAGCAGCTTACCTGTAAGACTAGCGGGAGGGCCTAGGGGCAATGAGCAGTTCTTC. Protein sequence: CASSLPVRLAGGPRGNEQFF. This chain connects TRBV7-2 to TRBJ2-1, with TRBD2 matching 14 bases. CDR1 is SGHTA and CDR2 is FQGNSA in the germline V gene. V trimming: 2 bases; J trimming: 6 bases; junction bases outside the gene matches: 15. The CDR3 is 20 amino acids.

This chain connects TRBV27 to TRBJ2-3; maybe TRBD2 (6 bases). Germline CDR1 MNHEY, CDR2 SMNVEV (reference sequence). The CDR3 spans 16 residues. Trimming removed 3 bases from V and 1 base from J, with 14 bases in between. CDR3 DNA: TGTGCCAGCAGTTTCGGGCGGGATTCCCGCACAGATACGCAGTATTTT. It yields the protein CASSFGRDSRTDTQYF.

The gene calls are TRBV7-2 and TRBJ2-1; 7 nucleotides align to TRBD2. The CDR3 covers 15 residues. Per germline, CDR1 SGHTA and CDR2 FQGNSA. V lost 4 bases, J lost 5 bases, and 8 bases stayed unmatched. CDR3: CASSSRLAWDNEQFF. As DNA, the CDR3 is TGTGCCAGCAGCTCCCGACTAGCTTGGGACAATGAGCAGTTCTTC. Complete variable domain (other parts from reference TRBV7-2 and TRBJ2-1): GAGVSQSPSNKVTEKGKDVELRCDPISGHTALYWYRQSLGQGLEFLIYFQGNSAPDKSGLPSDRFSAERTGGSVSTLTIQRTQQEDSAVYLCASSSRLAWDNEQFFGPGTRLTVL.

This clonotype was detected many times. The chain uses TRBV7-2 and TRBJ2-1; TRBD2 agrees at 15 bases. CDR1 SGHTA and CDR2 FQGNSA come from the germline V gene. The CDR3 consists of 16 residues. V shed 6 bases, J shed 5 bases, and the junction held 5 bases outside the gene matches. CDR3 protein: CASRTGLAGGNNEQFF. The DNA for the CDR3 is TGTGCCAGCAGAACGGGACTAGCGGGAGGTAACAATGAGCAGTTCTTC. Full variable domain (missing parts from reference TRBV7-2 and TRBJ2-1): GAGVSQSPSNKVTEKGKDVELRCDPISGHTALYWYRQSLGQGLEFLIYFQGNSAPDKSGLPSDRFSAERTGGSVSTLTIQRTQQEDSAVYLCASRTGLAGGNNEQFFGPGTRLTVL.

The V call is TRBV7-3, the J call TRBJ2-5; 12 bases agree with TRBD1. The CDR3 totals 15 residues. The V gene end was trimmed by 5 bases and the J gene end by 4 bases; junction bases not matched to a gene: 5. Germline values: CDR1 SGHTA, CDR2 FQGTGA. This CDR3 reads CASSPGQGARETQYF. The CDR3 DNA sequence: TGTGCCAGCAGCCCGGGACAGGGGGCGAGAGAGACCCAGTACTTC.

The chain carries TRBV3-1 and TRBJ1-3, with D tentatively TRBD1 (6 bases). Germline values: CDR1 LGHDT, CDR2 YNNKEL (reference sequence). CDR3 length equals 15 residues. Trimming took off 2 bases at V and 3 bases at J, with 11 bases between the two ends. Written as DNA, the CDR3 is TGTGCCAGCAGCCAACAACAGGGTCTTGGAAACACCATATATTTT. It encodes CASSQQQGLGNTIYF.

V and J are TRBV30 and TRBJ1-1, with unresolved D. Germline V gives CDR1 GTSNPN, CDR2 SVGIG (reference sequence). V lost 0 bases, J lost 5 bases, and 16 bases lay in between. The CDR3 totals 15 residues. The CDR3 spells CAWSVLGALSTEAFF. CDR3 coding DNA: TGTGCCTGGAGTGTACTGGGAGCCCTGAGTACTGAAGCTTTCTTT.

The chain joins TRBV4-1 to TRBJ2-2; D not certain. The CDR3 extends over 14 amino acids. Germline V gene data show CDR1 as MGHRA and CDR2 as YSYEKL. Deletions cut 0 bases from V and 1 base from J, with 3 bases between. CDR3 region: CASSQDRNTGELFF. In DNA, the CDR3 is TGCGCCAGCAGCCAAGACAGGAACACCGGGGAGCTGTTTTTT.

The chain joins TRBV20-1 to TRBJ2-5; D not resolved. Germline assignment: CDR1 DFQATT and CDR2 SNEGSKA (reference sequence). V gave up 5 bases and J gave up 7 bases, with 11 bases separating them. The length of the CDR3 is 11 residues. CDR3 residues: CSAHPRGTQYF. The CDR3 DNA follows: TGCAGTGCTCACCCCAGAGGGACCCAGTACTTC.

The V and J genes are TRBV9 and TRBJ1-2, with 9 positions matching TRBD1. Losses at the gene ends were 3 bases for V and 0 bases for J; bases not matched to a gene: 6. The CDR3 loop spans 16 amino acids. CDR1 SGDLS and CDR2 YYNGEE come from the germline V gene. The CDR3 DNA follows: TGTGCCAGCAGCGCCAGACAGGGGGGAGCTAACTATGGCTACACCTTC. The encoded protein is CASSARQGGANYGYTF.

This clonotype was counted a single time. The rearrangement links TRBV11-1 to TRBJ2-1; possible D gene TRBD2, 6 bases. Deletions cut 4 bases from V and 9 bases from J, with 19 bases between. Germline loops: CDR1 SGHAT, CDR2 FQDESV (reference sequence). The CDR3 totals 15 residues. The CDR3 DNA reads as TGTGCCAGCAGCTCCTGGGACTTCATCGGTGGTGAGCAGTTCTTC. It is translated as CASSSWDFIGGEQFF.

The genes are TRBV5-4 and TRBJ2-7, with 7 bases that match TRBD2. This CDR3 has 16 amino acids. Germline lookup yields CDR1 SGHNT and CDR2 YYREEE (reference sequence). The V gene end was trimmed by 4 bases and the J gene end by 2 bases; junction bases not matched to a gene: 12. For the CDR3, the DNA is TGTGCCAGCAGCCCAGAGCGGGATGGGGGGACCTACGAGCAGTACGTC. Residues: CASSPERDGGTYEQYV.

The V and J genes are TRBV30 and TRBJ2-3; TRBD2 agrees at 13 bases. The CDR3 has 15 amino acids. The junction had 5 bases not matched to a gene; V was cut back by 3 bases and J by 5 bases. CDR1 is GTSNPN and CDR2 is SVGIG in the germline V gene (reference sequence). CDR3 bases: TGTGCCTGGAGCGCAGGACTAGCGGGAGTAGATACGCAGTATTTT. Its protein is CAWSAGLAGVDTQYF. Full variable domain (missing parts from reference TRBV30 and TRBJ2-3): SQTIHQWPATLVQPVGSPLSLECTVEGTSNPNLYWYRQAAGRGLQLLFYSVGIGQISSEVPQNLSASRPQDRQFILSSKKLLLSDSGFYLCAWSAGLAGVDTQYFGPGTRLTVL.